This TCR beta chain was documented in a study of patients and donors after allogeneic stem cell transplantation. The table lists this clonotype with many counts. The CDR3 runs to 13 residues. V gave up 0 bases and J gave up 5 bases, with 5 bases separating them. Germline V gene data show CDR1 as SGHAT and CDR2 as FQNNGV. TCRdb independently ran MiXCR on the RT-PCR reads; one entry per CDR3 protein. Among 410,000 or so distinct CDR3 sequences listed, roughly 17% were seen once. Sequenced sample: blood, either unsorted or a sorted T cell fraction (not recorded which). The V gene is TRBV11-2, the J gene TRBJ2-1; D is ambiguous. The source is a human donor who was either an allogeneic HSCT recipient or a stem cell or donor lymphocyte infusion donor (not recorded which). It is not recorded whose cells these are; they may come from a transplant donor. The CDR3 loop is CASSLDLNNEQFF. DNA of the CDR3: TGTGCCAGCAGCTTAGATCTAAACAATGAGCAGTTCTTC.